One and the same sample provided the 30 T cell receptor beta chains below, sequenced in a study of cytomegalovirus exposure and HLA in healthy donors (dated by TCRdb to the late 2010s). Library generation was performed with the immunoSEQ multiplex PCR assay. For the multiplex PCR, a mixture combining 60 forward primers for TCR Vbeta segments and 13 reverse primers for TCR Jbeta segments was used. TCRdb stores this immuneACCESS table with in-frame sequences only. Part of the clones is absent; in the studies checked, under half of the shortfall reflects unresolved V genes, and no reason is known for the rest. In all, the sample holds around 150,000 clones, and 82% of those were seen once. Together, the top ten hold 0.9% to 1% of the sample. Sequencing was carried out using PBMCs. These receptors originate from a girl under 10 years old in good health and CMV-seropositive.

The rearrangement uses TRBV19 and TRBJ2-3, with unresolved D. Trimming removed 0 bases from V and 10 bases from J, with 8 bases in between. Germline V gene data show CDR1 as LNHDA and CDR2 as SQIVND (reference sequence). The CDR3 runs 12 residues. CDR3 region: CASSIDSRAQYF. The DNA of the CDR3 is TGTGCCAGTAGTATAGATAGCCGGGCGCAGTATTTT.

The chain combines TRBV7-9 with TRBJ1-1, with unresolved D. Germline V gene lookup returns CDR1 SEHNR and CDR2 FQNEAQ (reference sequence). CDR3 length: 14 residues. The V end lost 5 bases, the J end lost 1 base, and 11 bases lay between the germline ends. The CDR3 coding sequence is TGTGCCAGCAGCCTTAGGAGGGAGAACACTGAAGCTTTCTTT. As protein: CASSLRRENTEAFF.

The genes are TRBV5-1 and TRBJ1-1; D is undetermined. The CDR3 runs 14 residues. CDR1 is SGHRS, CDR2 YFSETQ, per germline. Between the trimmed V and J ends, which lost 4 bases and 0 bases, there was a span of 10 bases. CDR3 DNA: TGCGCCAGCAGCCTCGCACTCATGAACACTGAAGCTTTCTTT. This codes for CASSLALMNTEAFF. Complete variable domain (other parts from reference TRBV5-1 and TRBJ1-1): KAGVTQTPRYLIKTRGQQVTLSCSPISGHRSVSWYQQTPGQGLQFLFEYFSETQRNKGNFPGRFSGRQFSNSRSEMNVSTLELGDSALYLCASSLALMNTEAFFGQGTRLTVV.

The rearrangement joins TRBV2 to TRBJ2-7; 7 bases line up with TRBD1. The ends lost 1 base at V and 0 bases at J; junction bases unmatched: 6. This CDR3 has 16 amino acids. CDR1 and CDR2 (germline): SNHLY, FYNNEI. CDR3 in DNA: TGTGCCAGCAGTGAAGGGACAGGCCTCGGCTCCTACGAGCAGTACTTC. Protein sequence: CASSEGTGLGSYEQYF.

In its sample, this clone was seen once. The CDR3: CASSHSRGRNSPLHF. The CDR3 nucleotides are TGTGCCAGCAGCCACAGCAGAGGGAGGAATTCACCCCTCCACTTT. This chain links TRBV13 with TRBJ1-6; D is uncertain. V shed 5 bases and J shed 7 bases, with 15 bases lying between them. The CDR3 has 15 amino acids. Germline V gene sequence: CDR1 PRHDT, CDR2 FYEKMQ (reference sequence).

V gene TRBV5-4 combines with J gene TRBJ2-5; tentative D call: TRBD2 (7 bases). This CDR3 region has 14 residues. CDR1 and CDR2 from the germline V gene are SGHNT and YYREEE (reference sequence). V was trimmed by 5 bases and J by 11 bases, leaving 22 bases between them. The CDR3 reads CASSLKGEGGGQYF. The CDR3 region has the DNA TGTGCCAGCAGTCTAAAAGGAGAAGGGGGGGGTCAGTACTTC.

CDR3 coding DNA: TGCGCCAGCAAGGTCAGGGTCGATAATTCACCCCTCCACTTT. Translated: CASKVRVDNSPLHF. This sequence joins TRBV5-1 and TRBJ1-6; the D gene is possibly TRBD1 (5 bases). The V end was cut by 6 bases, the J end by 5 bases, with 12 bases between. The germline V gene has CDR1 SGHRS and CDR2 YFSETQ. The length of the CDR3 is 14 residues.

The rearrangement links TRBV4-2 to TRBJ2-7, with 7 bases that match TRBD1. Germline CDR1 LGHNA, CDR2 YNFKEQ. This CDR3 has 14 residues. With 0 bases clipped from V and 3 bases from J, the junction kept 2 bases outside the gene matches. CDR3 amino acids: CASSQDRQGYEQYF. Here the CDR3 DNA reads TGTGCCAGCAGCCAAGATCGACAGGGCTACGAGCAGTACTTC.

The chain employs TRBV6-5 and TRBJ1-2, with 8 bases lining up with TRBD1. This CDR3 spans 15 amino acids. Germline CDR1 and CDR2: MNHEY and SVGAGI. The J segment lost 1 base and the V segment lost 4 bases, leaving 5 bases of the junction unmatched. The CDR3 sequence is CASSLTGVVNYGYTF. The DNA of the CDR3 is TGTGCCAGCAGTTTGACAGGGGTTGTTAACTATGGCTACACCTTC.

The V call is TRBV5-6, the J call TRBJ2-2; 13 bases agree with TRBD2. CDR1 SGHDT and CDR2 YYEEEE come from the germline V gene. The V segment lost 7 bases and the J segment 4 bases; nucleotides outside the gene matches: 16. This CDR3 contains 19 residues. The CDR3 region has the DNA TGTGCCAGCCAGGGCGGGCCCACTAGCGGGAGGGGTGGCACCGGGGAGCTGTTTTTT. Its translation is CASQGGPTSGRGGTGELFF.

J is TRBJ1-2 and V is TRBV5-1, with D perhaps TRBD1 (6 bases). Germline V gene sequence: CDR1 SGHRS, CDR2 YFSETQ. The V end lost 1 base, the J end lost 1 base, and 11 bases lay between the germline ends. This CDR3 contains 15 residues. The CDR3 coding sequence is TGCGCCAGCAGCTTGACAGGGTCAATTAACTATGGCTACACCTTC. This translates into CASSLTGSINYGYTF. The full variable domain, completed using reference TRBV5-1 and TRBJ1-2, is KAGVTQTPRYLIKTRGQQVTLSCSPISGHRSVSWYQQTPGQGLQFLFEYFSETQRNKGNFPGRFSGRQFSNSRSEMNVSTLELGDSALYLCASSLTGSINYGYTFGSGTRLTVV.

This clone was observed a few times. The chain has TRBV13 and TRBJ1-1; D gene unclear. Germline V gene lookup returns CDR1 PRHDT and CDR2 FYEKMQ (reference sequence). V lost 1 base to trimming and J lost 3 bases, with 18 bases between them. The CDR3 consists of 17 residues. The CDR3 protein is CASSLVYSFPDDTEAFF. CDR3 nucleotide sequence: TGTGCCAGCAGCTTAGTTTACAGCTTCCCTGATGACACTGAAGCTTTCTTT.

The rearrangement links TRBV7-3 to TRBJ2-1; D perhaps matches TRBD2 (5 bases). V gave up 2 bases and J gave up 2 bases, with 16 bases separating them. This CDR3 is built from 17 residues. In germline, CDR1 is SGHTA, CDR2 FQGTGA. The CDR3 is CASSLLGGEITYNEQFF. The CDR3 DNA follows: TGTGCCAGCAGCTTACTTGGAGGCGAAATCACCTACAATGAGCAGTTCTTC.

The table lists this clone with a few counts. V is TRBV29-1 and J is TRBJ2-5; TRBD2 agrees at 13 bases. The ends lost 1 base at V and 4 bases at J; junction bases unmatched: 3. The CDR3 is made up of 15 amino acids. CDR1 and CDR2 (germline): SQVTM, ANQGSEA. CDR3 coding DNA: TGCAGCGTTGAAGGGGGACTAGCGGGATCAGAGACCCAGTACTTC. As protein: CSVEGGLAGSETQYF.

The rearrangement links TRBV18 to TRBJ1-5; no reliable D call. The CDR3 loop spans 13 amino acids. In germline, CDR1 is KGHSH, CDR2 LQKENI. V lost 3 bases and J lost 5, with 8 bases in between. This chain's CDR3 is CASSPAIDQPQHF. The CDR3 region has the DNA TGTGCCAGCTCACCCGCTATAGATCAGCCCCAGCATTTT. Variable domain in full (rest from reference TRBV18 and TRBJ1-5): NAGVMQNPRHLVRRRGQEARLRCSPMKGHSHVYWYRQLPEEGLKFMVYLQKENIIDESGMPKERFSAEFPKEGPSILRIQQVVRGDSAAYFCASSPAIDQPQHFGDGTRLSIL.

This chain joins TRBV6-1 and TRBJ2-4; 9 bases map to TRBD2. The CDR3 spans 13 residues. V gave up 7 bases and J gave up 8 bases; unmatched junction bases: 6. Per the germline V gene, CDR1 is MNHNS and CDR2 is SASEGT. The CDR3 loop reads CASNGGGGYIQYF. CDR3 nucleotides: TGTGCCAGCAACGGCGGGGGGGGATACATTCAGTACTTC.

This CDR3 reads CASSQDTAWVSGYTF. The CDR3 bases are TGTGCCAGCAGCCAAGATACAGCCTGGGTCTCCGGCTACACCTTC. This chain joins TRBV4-2 and TRBJ1-2; no clear D gene. The ends were cut back, 0 bases at V and 8 bases at J, with 16 bases in the middle. The CDR3 runs to 15 residues. CDR1 and CDR2 from the germline V gene are LGHNA and YNFKEQ.

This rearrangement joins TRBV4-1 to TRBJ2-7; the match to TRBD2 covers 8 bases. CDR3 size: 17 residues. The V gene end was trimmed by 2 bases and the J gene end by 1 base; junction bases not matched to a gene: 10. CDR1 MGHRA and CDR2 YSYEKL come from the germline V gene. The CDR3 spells CASSQWAGTRKSYEQYF. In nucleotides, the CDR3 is TGCGCCAGCAGCCAATGGGCCGGGACTAGAAAATCCTACGAGCAGTACTTC.

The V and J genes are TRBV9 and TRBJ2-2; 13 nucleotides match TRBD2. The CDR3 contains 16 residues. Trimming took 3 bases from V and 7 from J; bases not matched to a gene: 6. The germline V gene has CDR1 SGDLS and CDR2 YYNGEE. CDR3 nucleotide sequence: TGTGCCAGCAGCGACCGACTAGCGGGAGGTCACGGGGAGCTGTTTTTT. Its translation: CASSDRLAGGHGELFF.

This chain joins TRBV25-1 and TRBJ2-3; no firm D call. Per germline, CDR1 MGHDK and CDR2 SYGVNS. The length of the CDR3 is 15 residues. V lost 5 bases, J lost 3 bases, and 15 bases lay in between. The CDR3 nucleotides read TGTGCCAGCAGTCTACCCACCGCCGGGACAGATACGCAGTATTTT. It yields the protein CASSLPTAGTDTQYF.

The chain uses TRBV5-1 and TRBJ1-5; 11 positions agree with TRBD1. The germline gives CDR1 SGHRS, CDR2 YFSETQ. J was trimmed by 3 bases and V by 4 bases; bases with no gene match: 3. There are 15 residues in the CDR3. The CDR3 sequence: CASSRGQGDNQPQHF. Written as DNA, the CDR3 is TGCGCCAGCAGCCGGGGACAGGGGGACAATCAGCCCCAGCATTTT.

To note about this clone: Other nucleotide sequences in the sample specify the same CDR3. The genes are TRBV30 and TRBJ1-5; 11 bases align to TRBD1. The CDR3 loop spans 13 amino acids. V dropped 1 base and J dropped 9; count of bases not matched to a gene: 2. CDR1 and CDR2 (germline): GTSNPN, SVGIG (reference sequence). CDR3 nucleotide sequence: TGTGCCTGGAGTGGGACAGGGGGCCGGCCCCAGCATTTT. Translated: CAWSGTGGRPQHF.

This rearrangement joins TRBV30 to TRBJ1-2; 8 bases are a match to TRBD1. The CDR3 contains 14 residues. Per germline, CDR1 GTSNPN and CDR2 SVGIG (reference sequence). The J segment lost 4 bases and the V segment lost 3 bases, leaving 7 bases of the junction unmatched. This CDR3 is CAWRDDRGGYGYTF. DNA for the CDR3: TGTGCCTGGAGAGACGACAGGGGCGGCTATGGCTACACCTTC.

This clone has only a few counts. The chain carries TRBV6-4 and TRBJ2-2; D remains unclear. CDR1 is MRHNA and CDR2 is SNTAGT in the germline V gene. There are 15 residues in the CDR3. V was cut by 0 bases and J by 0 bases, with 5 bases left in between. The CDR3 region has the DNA TGTGCCAGCAGTGACTCGGGCTCGAACACCGGGGAGCTGTTTTTT. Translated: CASSDSGSNTGELFF.

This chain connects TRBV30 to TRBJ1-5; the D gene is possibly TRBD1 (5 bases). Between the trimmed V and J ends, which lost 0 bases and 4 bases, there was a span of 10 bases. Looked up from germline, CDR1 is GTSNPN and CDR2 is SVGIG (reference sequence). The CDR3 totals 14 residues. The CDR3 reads CAWSVVSGNQPQHF. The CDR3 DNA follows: TGTGCCTGGAGTGTCGTATCAGGGAATCAGCCCCAGCATTTT.

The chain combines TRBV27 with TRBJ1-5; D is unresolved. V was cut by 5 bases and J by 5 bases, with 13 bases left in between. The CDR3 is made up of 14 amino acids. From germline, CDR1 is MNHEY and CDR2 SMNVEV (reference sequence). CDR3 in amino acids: CASSREGGYQPQHF. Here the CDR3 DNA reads TGTGCCAGCAGTAGGGAGGGAGGGTATCAGCCCCAGCATTTT.

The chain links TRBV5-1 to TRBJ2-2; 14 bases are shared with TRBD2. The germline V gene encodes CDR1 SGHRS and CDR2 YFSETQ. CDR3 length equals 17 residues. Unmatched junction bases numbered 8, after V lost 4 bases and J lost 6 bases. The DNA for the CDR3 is TGCGCCAGCAGCCTTGGGACTAGCGGGAGAGGTCCCGGGGAGCTGTTTTTT. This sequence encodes CASSLGTSGRGPGELFF.

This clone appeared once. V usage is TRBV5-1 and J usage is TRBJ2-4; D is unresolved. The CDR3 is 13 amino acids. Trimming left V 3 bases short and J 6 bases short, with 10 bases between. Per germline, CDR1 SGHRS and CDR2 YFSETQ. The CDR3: CASSSPTSNIQYF. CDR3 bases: TGCGCCAGCAGCTCACCGACTTCAAACATTCAGTACTTC.

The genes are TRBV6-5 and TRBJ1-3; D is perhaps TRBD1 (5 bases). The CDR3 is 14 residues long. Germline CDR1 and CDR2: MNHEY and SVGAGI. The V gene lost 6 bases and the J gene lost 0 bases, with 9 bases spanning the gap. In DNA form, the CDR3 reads TGTGCCAGCAGGCAAGGGGCCTCTGGAAACACCATATATTTT. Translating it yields CASRQGASGNTIYF.

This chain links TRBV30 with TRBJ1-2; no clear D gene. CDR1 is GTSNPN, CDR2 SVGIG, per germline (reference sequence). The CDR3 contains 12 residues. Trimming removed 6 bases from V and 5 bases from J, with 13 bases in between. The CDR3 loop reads CACAGIGYGYTF. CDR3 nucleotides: TGTGCCTGCGCGGGCATAGGGTATGGCTACACCTTC.